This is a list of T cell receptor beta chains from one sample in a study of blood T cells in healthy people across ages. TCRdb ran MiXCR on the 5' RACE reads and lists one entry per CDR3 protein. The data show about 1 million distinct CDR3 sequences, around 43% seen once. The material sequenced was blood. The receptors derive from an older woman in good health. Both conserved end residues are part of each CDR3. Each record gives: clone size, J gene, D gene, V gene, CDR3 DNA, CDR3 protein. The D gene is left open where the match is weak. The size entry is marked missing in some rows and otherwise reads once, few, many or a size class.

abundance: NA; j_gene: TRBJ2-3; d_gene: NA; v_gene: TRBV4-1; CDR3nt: TGCGCCAGCAGCCAGCCGGGACTGAGCACAGATACGCAGTATTTT; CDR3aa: CASSQPGLSTDTQYF
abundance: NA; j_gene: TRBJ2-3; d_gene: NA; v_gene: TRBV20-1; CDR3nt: TGCAGTGCTAGATGGGGGGCGACAACCACAGATACGCAGTATTTT; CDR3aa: CSARWGATTTDTQYF
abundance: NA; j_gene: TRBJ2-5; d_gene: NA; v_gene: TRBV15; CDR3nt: TGTGCCACCAGCAGAGATTCCAGGGGACGAGAGACCCAGTACTTC; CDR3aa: CATSRDSRGRETQYF
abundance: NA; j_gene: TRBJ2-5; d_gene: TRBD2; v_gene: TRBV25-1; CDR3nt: TGTGCCAGCAGTGAACTAGCGGTGTACCAAGAGACCCAGTACTTC; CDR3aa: CASSELAVYQETQYF
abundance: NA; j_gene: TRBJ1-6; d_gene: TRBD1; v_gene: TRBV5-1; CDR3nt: TGCGCCAGCAGCTCCGGGGACAGATTGAATTCACCCCTCCACTTT; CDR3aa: CASSSGDRLNSPLHF
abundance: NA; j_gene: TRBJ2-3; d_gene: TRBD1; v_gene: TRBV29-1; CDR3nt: TGCAGCGTTGAAATAGGGACAGGGGGCGCGGATACGCAGTATTTT; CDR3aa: CSVEIGTGGADTQYF
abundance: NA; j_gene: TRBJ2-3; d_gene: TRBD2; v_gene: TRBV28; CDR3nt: TGTGCCAGCATCGGGGGGCAACTAGCGGGAGGTGGCACAGATACGCAGTATTTT; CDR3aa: CASIGGQLAGGGTDTQYF
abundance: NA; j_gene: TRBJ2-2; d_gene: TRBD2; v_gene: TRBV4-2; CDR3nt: TGTGCCAGCAGCCCACGAACCGGGACTAAGAACACCGGGGAGCTGTTTTTT; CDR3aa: CASSPRTGTKNTGELFF
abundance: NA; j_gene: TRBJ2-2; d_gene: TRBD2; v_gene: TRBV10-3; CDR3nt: TGTGCCATCAGGTGGGGGACTAGCGGGGACACCGGGGAGCTGTTTTTT; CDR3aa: CAIRWGTSGDTGELFF
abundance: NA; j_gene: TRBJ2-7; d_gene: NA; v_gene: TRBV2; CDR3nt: TGTGCCAGCACTCAAAGGATGGGGGCCCTTAAGGTCAACTACGAGCAGTACTTC; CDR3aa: CASTQRMGALKVNYEQYF
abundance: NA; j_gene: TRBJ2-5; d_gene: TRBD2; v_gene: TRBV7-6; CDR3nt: TGTGCCAGCAGCCCACCGGGACTAGCGGGTGAGGCCCAGTACTTC; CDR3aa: CASSPPGLAGEAQYF
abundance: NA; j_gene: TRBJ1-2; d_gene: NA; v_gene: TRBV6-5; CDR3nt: TGTGCCAGCAGCCCGACGGTAACTAACTATGGCTACACCTTC; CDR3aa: CASSPTVTNYGYTF
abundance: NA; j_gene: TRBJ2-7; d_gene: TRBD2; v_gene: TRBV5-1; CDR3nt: TGCGCCAGCAGCTTAATCACCGGGGACTACCCCTACGAGCAGTACTTC; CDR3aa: CASSLITGDYPYEQYF
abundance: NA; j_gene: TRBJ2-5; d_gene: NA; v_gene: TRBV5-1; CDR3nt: TGCGCCAGCAGATTTCAAAGGGGGGAGAAAGAGACCCAGTACTTC; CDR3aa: CASRFQRGEKETQYF
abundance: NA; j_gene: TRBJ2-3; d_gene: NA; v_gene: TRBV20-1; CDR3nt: TGCAGTGCTAGGGATAGCGCTAGCACAGATACGCAGTATTTT; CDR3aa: CSARDSASTDTQYF
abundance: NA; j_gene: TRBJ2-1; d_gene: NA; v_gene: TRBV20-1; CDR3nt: TGCAGTGCTTCTGAAGACTTCTACAATGAGCAGTTCTTC; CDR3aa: CSASEDFYNEQFF
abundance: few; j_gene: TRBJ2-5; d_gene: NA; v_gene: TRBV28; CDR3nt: TGTGCCAGCAGTGGGGCCTTTCCAGAGACCCAGTACTTC; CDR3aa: CASSGAFPETQYF
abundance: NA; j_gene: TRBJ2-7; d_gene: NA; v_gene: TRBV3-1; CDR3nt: TGTGCCAGCAGCCAAGACTCAGCCTTGTACGAGCAGTACTTC; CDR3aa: CASSQDSALYEQYF
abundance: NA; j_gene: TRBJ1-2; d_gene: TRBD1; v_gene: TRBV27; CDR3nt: TGTGCCAGCAGTAACAAACAGGGGATAGCTAACTATGGCTACACCTTC; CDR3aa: CASSNKQGIANYGYTF
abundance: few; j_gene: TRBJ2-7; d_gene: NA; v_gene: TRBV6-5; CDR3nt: TGTGCCAGCAGTGACGCCCCTACCGTCGAGCAGTACTTC; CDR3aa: CASSDAPTVEQYF
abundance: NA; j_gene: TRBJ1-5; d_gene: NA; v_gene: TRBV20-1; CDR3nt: TGCAGTGCTAGCAACCGTAGCAATCAGCCCCAGCATTTT; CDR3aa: CSASNRSNQPQHF